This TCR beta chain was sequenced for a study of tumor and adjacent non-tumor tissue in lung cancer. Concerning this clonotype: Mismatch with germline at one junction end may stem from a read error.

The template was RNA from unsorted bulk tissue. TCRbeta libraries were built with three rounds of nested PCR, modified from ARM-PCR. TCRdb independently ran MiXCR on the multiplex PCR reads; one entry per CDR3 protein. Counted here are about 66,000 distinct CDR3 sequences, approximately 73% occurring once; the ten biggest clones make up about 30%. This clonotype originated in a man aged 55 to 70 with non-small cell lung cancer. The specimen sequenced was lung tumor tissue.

The CDR3 is CASSDGRTRLEQYF. The CDR3 nucleotides read TGCGCCAGCAGTGATGGCAGGACTAGGCTCGAGCAGTACTTC. This chain links TRBV6-1 with TRBJ2-7; 7 bases line up with TRBD2. Germline V gives CDR1 MNHNS, CDR2 SASEGT. The CDR3 contains 14 residues.